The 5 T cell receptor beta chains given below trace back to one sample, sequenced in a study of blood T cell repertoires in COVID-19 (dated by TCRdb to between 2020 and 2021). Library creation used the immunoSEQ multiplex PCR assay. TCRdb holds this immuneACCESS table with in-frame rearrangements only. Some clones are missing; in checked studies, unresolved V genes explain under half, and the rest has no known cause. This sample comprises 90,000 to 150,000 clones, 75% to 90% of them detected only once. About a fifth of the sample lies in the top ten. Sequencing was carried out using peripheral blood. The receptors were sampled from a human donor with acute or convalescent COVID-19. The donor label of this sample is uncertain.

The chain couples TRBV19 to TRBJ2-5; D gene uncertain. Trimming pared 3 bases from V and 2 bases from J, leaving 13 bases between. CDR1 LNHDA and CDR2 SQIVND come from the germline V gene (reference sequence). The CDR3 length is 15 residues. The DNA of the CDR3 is TGTGCCAGTAGTATCACTCCTAGTAGACAAGAGACCCAGTACTTC. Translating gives CASSITPSRQETQYF.

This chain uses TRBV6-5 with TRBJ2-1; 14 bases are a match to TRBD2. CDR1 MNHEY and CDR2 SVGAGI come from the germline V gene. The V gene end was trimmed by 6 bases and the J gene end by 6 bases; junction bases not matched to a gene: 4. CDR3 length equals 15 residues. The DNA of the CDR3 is TGTGCCAGCAGGCCAGGGACTAGCGGGAGCAATGAGCAGTTCTTC. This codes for CASRPGTSGSNEQFF.

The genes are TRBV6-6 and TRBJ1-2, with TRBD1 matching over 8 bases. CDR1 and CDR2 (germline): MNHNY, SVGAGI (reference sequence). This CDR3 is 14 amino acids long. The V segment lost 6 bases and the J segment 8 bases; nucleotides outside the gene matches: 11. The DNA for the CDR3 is TGTGCCAGCAGAGAGGACAGGGACCTCGCCGGCTACACCTTC. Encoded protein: CASREDRDLAGYTF.

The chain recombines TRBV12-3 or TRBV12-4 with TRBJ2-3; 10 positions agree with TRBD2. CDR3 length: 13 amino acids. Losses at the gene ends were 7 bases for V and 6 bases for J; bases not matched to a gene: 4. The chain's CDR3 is CASNLAGADTQYF. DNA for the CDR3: TGTGCCAGCAATCTAGCGGGAGCGGATACGCAGTATTTT.

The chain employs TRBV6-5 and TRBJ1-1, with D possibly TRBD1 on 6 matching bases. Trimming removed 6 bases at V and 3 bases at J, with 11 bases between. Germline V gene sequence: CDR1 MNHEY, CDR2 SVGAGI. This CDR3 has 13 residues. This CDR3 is CASRQQGDTEAFF. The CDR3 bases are TGTGCCAGCAGACAACAGGGAGACACTGAAGCTTTCTTT.